The rows below give T cell receptor beta chains drawn from one sample of a study of T cells expressing NK-cell markers. TCRdb reanalyzed the 5' RACE reads and collapses them to one entry per CDR3 protein, without DNA. The specimen's table records about 260,000 distinct CDR3 sequences. Sequenced: blood T cells: a sorted CD56 or NKG2C T cell subset, CD4+ or CD8+ T cells, or bulk PBMC T cells (not recorded which). These receptors originate from a woman between 18 and 69 years old in good health. The CDR3 runs from the conserved cysteine through the conserved F or W. Each record gives: V gene, CDR3 length, J gene, CDR3 protein.

v_call: TRBV7-6; cdr3_length: 17; j_call: TRBJ2-3; cdr3_aa: CASSRGVAGRSTDTQYF
v_call: TRBV12-3/TRBV12-4; cdr3_length: 15; j_call: TRBJ2-2; cdr3_aa: CASIKRNRVNGELFF
v_call: TRBV29-1; cdr3_length: 14; j_call: TRBJ2-1; cdr3_aa: CSVERTGNYNEQFF
v_call: TRBV28; cdr3_length: 16; j_call: TRBJ2-3; cdr3_aa: CASSLTGGRITDTQYF
v_call: TRBV7-9; cdr3_length: 14; j_call: TRBJ2-7; cdr3_aa: CASSLPGRIYEQYF
v_call: TRBV7-2; cdr3_length: 12; j_call: TRBJ2-7; cdr3_aa: CASSPDRYEQYF
v_call: TRBV11-2; cdr3_length: 12; j_call: TRBJ1-2; cdr3_aa: CASDAGSYGYTF
v_call: TRBV7-2; cdr3_length: 16; j_call: TRBJ2-3; cdr3_aa: CASSLRASGSTDTQYF
v_call: TRBV7-2; cdr3_length: 14; j_call: TRBJ2-7; cdr3_aa: CASSLVEGISEQYF
v_call: TRBV7-2; cdr3_length: 15; j_call: TRBJ2-6; cdr3_aa: CASSLREAGANVLTF
v_call: TRBV5-1; cdr3_length: 16; j_call: TRBJ1-3; cdr3_aa: CASSSGLRGSGNTIYF
v_call: TRBV11-1; cdr3_length: 13; j_call: TRBJ1-1; cdr3_aa: CASSRQINTEAFF
v_call: TRBV18; cdr3_length: 14; j_call: TRBJ2-7; cdr3_aa: CASSRPTSSYEQYF
v_call: TRBV3-1; cdr3_length: 16; j_call: TRBJ2-1; cdr3_aa: CASSLTSGRAANEQFF
v_call: TRBV12-3/TRBV12-4; cdr3_length: 19; j_call: TRBJ2-1; cdr3_aa: CASRRGQVLSGSGYNEQFF
v_call: TRBV2; cdr3_length: 16; j_call: TRBJ1-5; cdr3_aa: CASREGTGGSNQPQHF
v_call: TRBV18; cdr3_length: 13; j_call: TRBJ1-4; cdr3_aa: CASSFGFNEKLFF
v_call: TRBV7-2; cdr3_length: 14; j_call: TRBJ2-1; cdr3_aa: CASSIREGQGEQFF
v_call: TRBV15; cdr3_length: 16; j_call: TRBJ2-2; cdr3_aa: CATSRDSGGVTGELFF
v_call: TRBV12-3/TRBV12-4; cdr3_length: 14; j_call: TRBJ2-7; cdr3_aa: CASSLLGTSGEQYF
v_call: TRBV15; cdr3_length: 15; j_call: TRBJ1-1; cdr3_aa: CATNRDRSLNTEAFF
v_call: TRBV4-3; cdr3_length: 14; j_call: TRBJ1-3; cdr3_aa: CASSQDHSGNTIYF
v_call: TRBV7-9; cdr3_length: 15; j_call: TRBJ1-1; cdr3_aa: CASSASAGGNAEAFF
v_call: TRBV7-9; cdr3_length: 16; j_call: TRBJ2-5; cdr3_aa: CASRPGGGGAAETQYF
v_call: TRBV7-9; cdr3_length: 17; j_call: TRBJ2-2; cdr3_aa: CASSRQPGLAGPGELFF
v_call: TRBV7-2; cdr3_length: 13; j_call: TRBJ1-5; cdr3_aa: CASSLVGEEAQHF
v_call: TRBV18; cdr3_length: 13; j_call: TRBJ1-5; cdr3_aa: CASSPGRDQPQHF
v_call: TRBV7-2; cdr3_length: 15; j_call: TRBJ1-1; cdr3_aa: CASSYSGQLNTEAFF
v_call: TRBV14; cdr3_length: 15; j_call: TRBJ2-1; cdr3_aa: CASSPLDSYSNEQFF
v_call: TRBV9; cdr3_length: 17; j_call: TRBJ2-6; cdr3_aa: CASSVVGRFSGANVLTF
v_call: TRBV5-5; cdr3_length: 17; j_call: TRBJ2-4; cdr3_aa: CASSHSGTGGLENIQYF
v_call: TRBV27; cdr3_length: 17; j_call: TRBJ2-3; cdr3_aa: CASSLSPPGSFADTQYF
v_call: TRBV6-1; cdr3_length: 16; j_call: TRBJ2-2; cdr3_aa: CASSTGTGAIRGELFF
v_call: TRBV9; cdr3_length: 15; j_call: TRBJ2-1; cdr3_aa: CASSVLGGRWDEQFF
v_call: TRBV5-1; cdr3_length: 13; j_call: TRBJ1-1; cdr3_aa: CATRKEPNTEAFF
v_call: TRBV5-6; cdr3_length: 11; j_call: TRBJ2-7; cdr3_aa: CASGLADKQYF
v_call: TRBV10-3; cdr3_length: 18; j_call: TRBJ2-3; cdr3_aa: CATKTGTSGEARTDTQYF